The 2 T cell receptor beta chains presented below share a single source sample, sequenced in a study of blood T cell repertoires in COVID-19 (dated by TCRdb to 2020 to 2022). The library was made by the immunoSEQ multiplex PCR assay. TCRdb re-hosts the immuneACCESS table, in-frame sequences only. Its copies lack some clones; in the studies checked, an unresolved V gene accounts for under half of them, and the cause for the rest is not known. The sample profile shows about 170,000 clones; approximately 82% of them were found once. Clones ranked in the top ten supply roughly a tenth of the sample. The sample comprised peripheral blood. All receptors derive from a woman older than 75 with active or convalescent COVID-19.

This clone showed up just a few times. V and J are TRBV28 and TRBJ2-5; D is perhaps TRBD1 (5 bases). Trimming stripped 2 bases from V and 5 bases from J, with 15 bases between. The CDR3 has 15 residues. CDR1 and CDR2 (germline): MDHEN, SYDVKM. As DNA, the CDR3 is TGTGCCAGCAGTTTAATTGGTCAGGGCGGCGAGACCCAGTACTTC. Translating it yields CASSLIGQGGETQYF.

The V and J genes are TRBV6-4 and TRBJ2-1; 8 nucleotides match TRBD2. The length of the CDR3 is 16 residues. The V segment lost 4 bases and the J segment 4 bases; nucleotides outside the gene matches: 9. Germline-derived CDR1 and CDR2 are MRHNA and SNTAGT. CDR3 sequence (DNA): TGTGCCAGCAGTGTATTAGCGGGGAGAGGTTACAATGAGCAGTTCTTC. It specifies CASSVLAGRGYNEQFF.